This T cell receptor (beta chain) appears in the sequencing data of a study of a mutant IDH1 vaccine in newly diagnosed glioma. About the study: Earlier therapy was either radiotherapy, temozolomide, or both, and most got both. Whole-study results and caveats: No link was apparently found between pseudoprogression and changes in top peripheral T cell clonotypes.

Time point specified: week 35, safety follow-up. Vaccination used 300 ug of mutant IDH1 20-mer peptide per dose, with topical imiquimod. Eight vaccinations went to patients in weeks 1, 3, 5, 7, 11, 15, 19, 23. The donor cohort comprised cases of new WHO grade 3 or 4 IDH1-mutant, ATRX-lost astrocytoma. Measured with immunoSEQ multiplex PCR; TCRdb has only the in-frame clones, and not every one. The sample consists of over 35,000 clones, around 83% of them appearing once. CDR1 is SEHNR, CDR2 FQNEAQ, per germline (reference sequence). This CDR3 comprises 12 residues. V was shortened by 5 bases and J by 6 bases, with 10 bases between the two germline ends. Note on this clone: The antigen remains unidentified.

The TCR comes from a woman aged 50 to 60 with glioma. The source material was PBMCs, sampled from a glioma patient whose treatment included an IDH1 peptide vaccine. The rearrangement links TRBV7-9 to TRBJ1-1; D is unclear. The CDR3 nucleotides are TGTGCCAGCAGCCTACCGGGATCTGAAGCTTTCTTT. It yields the protein CASSLPGSEAFF.